This T cell receptor (beta chain) comes out of a study of beta chain features in type 1 diabetes. Study-wide results and caveats: The naive, central memory and Treg TCRB repertoires of patients appeared to be more similar to one another than those of healthy donors. Type 1 diabetes patients showed a moderate but significant shortening of TCRB CDR3s in all four CD4+ subsets. PCR might favor shorter templates, but any such skew would affect patients and controls equally.

The study reverse transcribed the entire isolated RNA, so it sequenced expressed TCRB transcripts. Sequencing was performed with immunoSEQ multiplex PCR; in TCRdb, only in-frame clones are kept and a portion is missing. The sample has about 42,000 clones, about 50% seen once; the top ten hold 0.25%. The germline gives CDR1 SQVTM, CDR2 ANQGSEA. This CDR3 is built from 14 residues. Losses at the gene ends were 7 bases for V and 7 bases for J; bases not matched to a gene: 12. Points on this clone: As yet, its antigen is unknown.

The TCR comes from a woman aged 30 to 39 in good health. The material sequenced was stem cell memory CD4+ T cells from blood. The rearrangement uses TRBV29-1 and TRBJ2-1, with 8 positions matching TRBD2. The CDR3 DNA sequence: TGCAGCGCCGGGACTAGGTGGGCCCTGAATGAGCAGTTCTTC. It specifies CSAGTRWALNEQFF.